This T cell receptor beta chain is drawn from a study of cytomegalovirus exposure and HLA in healthy donors. Researchers ran the PCR with 60 Vbeta and 13 Jbeta primers. Only in-frame clones appear in the TCRdb table, and some are missing; sequencing was by immunoSEQ multiplex PCR. Here the sample spans 210,000 or so clones, 70% to 85% being singletons. The receptor's source is a woman aged 55-70 years in good health and CMV-seropositive. Source material: PBMCs.

CDR3 sequence: CASSLEEAGGGALKTQYF. The CDR3 DNA sequence: TGTGCCAGCAGCTTAGAGGAGGCGGGCGGGGGGGCCTTGAAGACCCAGTACTTC. This sequence joins TRBV11-2 and TRBJ2-5; TRBD2 aligns across 9 bases. V was pared by 0 bases and J by 6 bases, with 14 bases of the junction left unmatched. CDR1 is SGHAT and CDR2 is FQNNGV in the germline V gene. CDR3 size: 18 residues.